This entry is about one TCR beta chain. The V and J ends lost 2 bases and 4 bases respectively, with 15 bases between them. CDR1 and CDR2 from the germline V gene are LGHDT and YNNKEL (reference sequence). This CDR3 region has 16 residues. This record comes from a study of blood T cell repertoires in COVID-19. Study-level information: Acute and convalescent COVID-19 specimens originated in the United States, Italy and Spain.

The repertoire was sequenced with immunoSEQ multiplex PCR; TCRdb's copy has only in-frame clones and lacks some. This table has under 200,000 clones, around 83% appearing once. The chain carries TRBV3-1 (or the pseudogene TRBV3-2) and TRBJ1-5; tentatively, D is TRBD1 (6 bases). The clonotype comes from a human donor in a cohort sampled during active COVID-19. Sequences were obtained from peripheral blood. In nucleotides, the CDR3 is TGTGCCAGCAGCCAAAACCACTTGAGGGGGAATCAGCCCCAGCATTTT. As protein: CASSQNHLRGNQPQHF.